This T cell receptor (beta chain) was documented in a study of blood T cell repertoires in COVID-19. Source study methods: For nucleated cells, counts were estimated from reference gene primer amplification. Here immunoSEQ multiplex PCR was the method, and the copy in TCRdb shows in-frame clones only, minus some. V and J calls and clone size are given by that table; D and trimming were obtained from the DNA. This table holds 110,000 to 150,000 clones, about 87% found once. The CDR3 is 16 amino acids. Germline CDR1 and CDR2: SGHVS and FNYEAQ. V gave up 5 bases and J gave up 3 bases, with 17 bases separating them.

Specimen: peripheral blood. The clonotype comes from a woman aged 50 to 60 with acute or convalescent COVID-19. The rearrangement uses TRBV7-6 and TRBJ2-1, with D perhaps matching TRBD1 (6 bases). The CDR3 here is CASSVGVGDIYNEQFF. Written as DNA, the CDR3 is TGTGCCAGCAGCGTAGGAGTTGGGGACATCTACAATGAGCAGTTCTTC.